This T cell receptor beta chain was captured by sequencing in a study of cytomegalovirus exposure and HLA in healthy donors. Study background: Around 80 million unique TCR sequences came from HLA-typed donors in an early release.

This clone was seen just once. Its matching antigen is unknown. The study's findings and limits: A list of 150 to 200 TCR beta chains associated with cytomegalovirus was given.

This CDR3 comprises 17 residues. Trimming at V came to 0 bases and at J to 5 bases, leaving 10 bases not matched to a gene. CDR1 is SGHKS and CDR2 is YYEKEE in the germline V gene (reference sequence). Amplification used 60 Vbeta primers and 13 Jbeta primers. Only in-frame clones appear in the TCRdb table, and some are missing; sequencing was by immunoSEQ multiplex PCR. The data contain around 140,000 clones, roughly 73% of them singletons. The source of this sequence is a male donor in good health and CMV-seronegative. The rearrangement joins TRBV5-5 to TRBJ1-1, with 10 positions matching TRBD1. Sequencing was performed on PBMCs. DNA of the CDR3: TGTGCCAGCAGCTTGGCTTTTAGGGACAGGGGTGGGACTGAAGCTTTCTTT. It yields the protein CASSLAFRDRGGTEAFF.